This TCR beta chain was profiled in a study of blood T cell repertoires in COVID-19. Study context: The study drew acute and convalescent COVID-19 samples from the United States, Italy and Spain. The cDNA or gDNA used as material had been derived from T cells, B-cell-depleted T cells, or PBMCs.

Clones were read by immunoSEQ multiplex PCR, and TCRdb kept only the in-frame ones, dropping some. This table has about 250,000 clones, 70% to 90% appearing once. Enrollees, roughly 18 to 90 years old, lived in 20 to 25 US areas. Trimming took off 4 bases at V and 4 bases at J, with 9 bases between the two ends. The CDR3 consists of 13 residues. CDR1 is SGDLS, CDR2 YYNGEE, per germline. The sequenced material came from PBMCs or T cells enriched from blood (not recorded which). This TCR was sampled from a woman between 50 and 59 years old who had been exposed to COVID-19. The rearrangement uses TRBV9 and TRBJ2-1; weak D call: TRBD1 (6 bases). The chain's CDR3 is CASSFGQYNEQFF. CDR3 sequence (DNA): TGTGCCAGCAGCTTTGGACAGTACAATGAGCAGTTCTTC.